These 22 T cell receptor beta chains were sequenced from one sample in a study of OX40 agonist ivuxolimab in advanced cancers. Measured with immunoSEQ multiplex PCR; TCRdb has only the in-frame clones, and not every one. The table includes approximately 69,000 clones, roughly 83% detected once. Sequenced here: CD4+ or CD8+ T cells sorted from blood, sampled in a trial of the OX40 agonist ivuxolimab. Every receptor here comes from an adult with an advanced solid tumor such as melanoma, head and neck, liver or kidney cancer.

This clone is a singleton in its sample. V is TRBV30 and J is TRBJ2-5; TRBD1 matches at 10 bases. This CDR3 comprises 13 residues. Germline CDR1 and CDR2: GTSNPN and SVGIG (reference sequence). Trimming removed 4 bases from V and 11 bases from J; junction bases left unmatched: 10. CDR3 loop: CAWNRQGANEQYF. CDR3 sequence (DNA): TGTGCCTGGAATCGACAGGGGGCAAATGAGCAGTACTTC.

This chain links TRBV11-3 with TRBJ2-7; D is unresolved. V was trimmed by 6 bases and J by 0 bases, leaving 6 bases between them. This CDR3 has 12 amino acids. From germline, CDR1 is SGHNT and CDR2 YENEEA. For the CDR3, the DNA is TGTGCCAGCAGTCCGAGCTCCTACGAGCAGTACTTC. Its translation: CASSPSSYEQYF.

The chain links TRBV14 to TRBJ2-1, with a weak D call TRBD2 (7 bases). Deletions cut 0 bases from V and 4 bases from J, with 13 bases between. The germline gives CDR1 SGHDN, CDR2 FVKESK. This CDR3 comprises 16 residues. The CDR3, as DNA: TGTGCCAGCAGCCAAGATCCGGGGGGCTGGTACAATGAGCAGTTCTTC. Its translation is CASSQDPGGWYNEQFF.

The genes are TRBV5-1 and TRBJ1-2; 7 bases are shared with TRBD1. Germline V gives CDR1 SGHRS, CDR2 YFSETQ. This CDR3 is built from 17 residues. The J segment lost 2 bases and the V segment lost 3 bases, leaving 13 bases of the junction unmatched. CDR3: CASSSNERTGPNYGYTF. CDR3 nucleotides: TGCGCCAGCAGCTCGAATGAACGGACAGGACCAAACTATGGCTACACCTTC. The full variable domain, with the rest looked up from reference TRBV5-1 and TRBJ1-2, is KAGVTQTPRYLIKTRGQQVTLSCSPISGHRSVSWYQQTPGQGLQFLFEYFSETQRNKGNFPGRFSGRQFSNSRSEMNVSTLELGDSALYLCASSSNERTGPNYGYTFGSGTRLTVV.

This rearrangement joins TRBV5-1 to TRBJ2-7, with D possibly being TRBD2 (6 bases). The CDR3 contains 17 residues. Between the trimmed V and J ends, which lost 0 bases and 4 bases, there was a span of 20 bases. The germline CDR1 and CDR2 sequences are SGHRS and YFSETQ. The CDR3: CASSLDPQGAGIYEQYF. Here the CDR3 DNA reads TGCGCCAGCAGCTTGGACCCCCAGGGCGCGGGGATATACGAGCAGTACTTC.

CDR3 amino acids: CASSVHLEKLFF. For the CDR3, the DNA is TGTGCCAGCAGTGTACACCTTGAAAAACTGTTTTTT. This chain uses TRBV2 with TRBJ1-4; no reliable D call. Germline-derived CDR1 and CDR2 are SNHLY and FYNNEI. Trimming took off 4 bases at V and 7 bases at J, with 7 bases between the two ends. The CDR3 sequence is 12 residues long.

CDR3 loop: CASSQRVRSEQYF. The CDR3 DNA sequence: TGTGCCAGCAGCCAAAGGGTTCGAAGCGAGCAGTACTTC. The rearrangement uses TRBV14 and TRBJ2-7; D not resolved. This CDR3 region has 13 residues. Germline CDR1 and CDR2: SGHDN and FVKESK. Trimming took off 2 bases at V and 6 bases at J, with 11 bases between the two ends.

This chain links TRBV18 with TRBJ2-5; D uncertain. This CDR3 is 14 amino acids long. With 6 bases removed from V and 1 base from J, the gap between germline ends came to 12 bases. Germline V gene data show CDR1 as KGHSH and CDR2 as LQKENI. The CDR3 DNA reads TGTGCCAGCTCCCTTACAGTGCGCCAAGAGACCCAGTACTTC. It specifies CASSLTVRQETQYF.

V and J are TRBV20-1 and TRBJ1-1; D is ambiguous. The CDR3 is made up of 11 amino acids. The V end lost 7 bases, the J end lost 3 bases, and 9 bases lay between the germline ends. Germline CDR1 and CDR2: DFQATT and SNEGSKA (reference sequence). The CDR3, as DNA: TGCAGTGACCCCTCCCACACTGAAGCTTTCTTT. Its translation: CSDPSHTEAFF.

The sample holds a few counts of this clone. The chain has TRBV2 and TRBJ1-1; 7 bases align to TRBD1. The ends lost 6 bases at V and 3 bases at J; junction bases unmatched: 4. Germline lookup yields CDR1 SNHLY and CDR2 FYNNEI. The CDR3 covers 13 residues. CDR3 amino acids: CASSTDRHTEAFF. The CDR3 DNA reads TGTGCCAGCAGCACGGACAGGCACACTGAAGCTTTCTTT.

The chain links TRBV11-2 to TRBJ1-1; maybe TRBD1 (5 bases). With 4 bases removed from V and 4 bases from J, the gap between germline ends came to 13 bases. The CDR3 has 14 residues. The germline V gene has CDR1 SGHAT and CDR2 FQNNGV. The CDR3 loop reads CASSSGTGGTEAFF. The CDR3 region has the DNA TGTGCCAGCAGCTCCGGGACTGGGGGCACTGAAGCTTTCTTT.

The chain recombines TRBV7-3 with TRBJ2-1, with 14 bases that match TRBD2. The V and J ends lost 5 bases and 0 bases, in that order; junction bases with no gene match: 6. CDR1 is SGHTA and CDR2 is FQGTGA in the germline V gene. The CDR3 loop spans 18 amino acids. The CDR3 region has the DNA TGTGCCAGCAGCACCGGACTAGCGGGAGGCCACTCCTACAATGAGCAGTTCTTC. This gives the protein CASSTGLAGGHSYNEQFF.

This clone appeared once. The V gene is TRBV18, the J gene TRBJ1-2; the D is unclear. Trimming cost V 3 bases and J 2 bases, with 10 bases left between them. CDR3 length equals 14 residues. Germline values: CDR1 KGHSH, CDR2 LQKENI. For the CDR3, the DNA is TGTGCCAGCTCACCGGGATTGGGCAACTATGGCTACACCTTC. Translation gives CASSPGLGNYGYTF. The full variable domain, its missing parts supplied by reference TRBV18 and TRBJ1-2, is NAGVMQNPRHLVRRRGQEARLRCSPMKGHSHVYWYRQLPEEGLKFMVYLQKENIIDESGMPKERFSAEFPKEGPSILRIQQVVRGDSAAYFCASSPGLGNYGYTFGSGTRLTVV.

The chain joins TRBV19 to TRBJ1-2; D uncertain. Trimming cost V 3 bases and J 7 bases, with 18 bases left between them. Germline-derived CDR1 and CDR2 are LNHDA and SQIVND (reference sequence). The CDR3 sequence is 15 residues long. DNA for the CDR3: TGTGCCAGTAGTATGGGGTCAGGCCTAACGGTTGGCTACACCTTC. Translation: CASSMGSGLTVGYTF.

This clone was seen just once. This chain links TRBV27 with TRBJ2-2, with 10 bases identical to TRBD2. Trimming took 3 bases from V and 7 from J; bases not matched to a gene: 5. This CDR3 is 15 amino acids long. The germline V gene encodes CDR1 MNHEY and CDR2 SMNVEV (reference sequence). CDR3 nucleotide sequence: TGTGCCAGCAGTTTTTCTAGCGGGGGCGGCGGGGAGCTGTTTTTT. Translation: CASSFSSGGGGELFF.

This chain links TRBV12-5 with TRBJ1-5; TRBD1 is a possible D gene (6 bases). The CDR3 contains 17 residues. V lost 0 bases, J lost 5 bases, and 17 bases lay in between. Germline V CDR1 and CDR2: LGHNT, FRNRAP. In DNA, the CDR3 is TGTGCTAGTGGTTTGGTACTTAGCCAGGGGCTGCATCAGCCCCAGCATTTT. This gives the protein CASGLVLSQGLHQPQHF.

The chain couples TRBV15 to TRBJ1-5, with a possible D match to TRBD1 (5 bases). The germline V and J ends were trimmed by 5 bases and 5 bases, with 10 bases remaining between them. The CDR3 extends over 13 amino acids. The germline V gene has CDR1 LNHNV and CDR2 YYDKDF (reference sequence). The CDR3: CATSRGSDQPQHF. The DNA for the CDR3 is TGTGCCACCAGCCGGGGCTCGGATCAGCCCCAGCATTTT.

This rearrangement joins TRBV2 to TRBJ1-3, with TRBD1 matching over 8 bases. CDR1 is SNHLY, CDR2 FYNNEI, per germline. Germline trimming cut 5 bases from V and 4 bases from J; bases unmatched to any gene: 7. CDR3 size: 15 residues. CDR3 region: CASSYTGGTGNTIYF. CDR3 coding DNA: TGTGCCAGCAGTTATACAGGGGGGACAGGAAACACCATATATTTT. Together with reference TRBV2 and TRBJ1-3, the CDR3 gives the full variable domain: EPEVTQTPSHQVTQMGQEVILRCVPISNHLYFYWYRQILGQKVEFLVSFYNNEISEKSEIFDDQFSVERPDGSNFTLKIRSTKLEDSAMYFCASSYTGGTGNTIYFGEGSWLTVV.

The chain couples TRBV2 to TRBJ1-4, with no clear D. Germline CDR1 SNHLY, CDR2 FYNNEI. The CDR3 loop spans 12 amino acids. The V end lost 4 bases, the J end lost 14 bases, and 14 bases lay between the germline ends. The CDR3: CASSGQAVGLFF. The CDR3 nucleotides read TGTGCCAGCAGTGGGCAGGCCGTAGGGCTGTTTTTT. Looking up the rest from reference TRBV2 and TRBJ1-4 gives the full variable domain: EPEVTQTPSHQVTQMGQEVILRCVPISNHLYFYWYRQILGQKVEFLVSFYNNEISEKSEIFDDQFSVERPDGSNFTLKIRSTKLEDSAMYFCASSGQAVGLFFGSGTQLSVL.

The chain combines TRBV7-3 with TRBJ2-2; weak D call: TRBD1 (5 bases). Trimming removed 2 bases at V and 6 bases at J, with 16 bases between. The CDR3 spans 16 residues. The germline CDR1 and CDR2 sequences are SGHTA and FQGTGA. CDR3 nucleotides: TGTGCCAGCAGCTTACAAGGCAGGGTAGGCGCCGGGGAGCTGTTTTTT. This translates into CASSLQGRVGAGELFF.

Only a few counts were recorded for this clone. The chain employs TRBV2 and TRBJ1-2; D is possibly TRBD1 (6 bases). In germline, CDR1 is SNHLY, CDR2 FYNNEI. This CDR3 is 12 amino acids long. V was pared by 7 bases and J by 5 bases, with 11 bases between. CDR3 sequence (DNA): TGTGCCAGCACCGGGGACATTTATGGCTACACCTTC. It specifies CASTGDIYGYTF.

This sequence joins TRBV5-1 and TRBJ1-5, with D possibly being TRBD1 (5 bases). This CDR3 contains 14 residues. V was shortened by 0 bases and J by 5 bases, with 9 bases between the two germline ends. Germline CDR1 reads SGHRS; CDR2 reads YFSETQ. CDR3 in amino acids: CASSLDGGDQPQHF. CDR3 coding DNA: TGCGCCAGCAGCTTGGATGGGGGTGATCAGCCCCAGCATTTT.